The 27 T cell receptor beta chains below all came from one sample that was sequenced in a study of cytomegalovirus exposure and HLA in healthy donors. Measured with immunoSEQ multiplex PCR; TCRdb has only the in-frame clones, and not every one. Seen here are 200,000 to 250,000 clones, over 65% observed once, and the top ten hold 5.5% to 7%. Material for sequencing was PBMCs. The receptors come from a woman aged 18 to 35 in good health and CMV-seronegative.

This clone occurred a few times. J is TRBJ2-5 and V is TRBV2; D not certain. V was shortened by 5 bases and J by 5 bases, with 9 bases between the two germline ends. Germline lookup yields CDR1 SNHLY and CDR2 FYNNEI. The CDR3 has 12 residues. The CDR3 spells CASSSIRETQYF. For the CDR3, the DNA is TGTGCCAGCAGTAGTATTCGGGAGACCCAGTACTTC.

The genes are TRBV19 and TRBJ1-2, with 8 bases aligning to TRBD1. The CDR3 contains 15 residues. Germline V CDR1 and CDR2: LNHDA, SQIVND (reference sequence). Losses at the gene ends were 4 bases for V and 3 bases for J; bases not matched to a gene: 7. CDR3 in DNA: TGTGCCAGTAGTAAAGGACAGGGTACTTACTATGGCTACACCTTC. Protein: CASSKGQGTYYGYTF. The full variable domain, rest sourced from reference TRBV19 and TRBJ1-2, is DGGITQSPKYLFRKEGQNVTLSCEQNLNHDAMYWYRQDPGQGLRLIYYSQIVNDFQKGDIAEGYSVSREKKESFPLTVTSAQKNPTAFYLCASSKGQGTYYGYTFGSGTRLTVV.

This chain uses TRBV10-1 with TRBJ2-5; D may correspond to TRBD1 or TRBD2 (5 bases each). The CDR3 extends over 15 amino acids. Trimming stripped 3 bases from V and 5 bases from J, with 16 bases between. Germline values: CDR1 WNHNN, CDR2 SYGVQD (reference sequence). The CDR3 DNA reads as TGCGCCAGCAGTGAAGAGGGGACGGCGGGTGAGACCCAGTACTTC. Its protein product is CASSEEGTAGETQYF.

The chain uses TRBV7-8 and TRBJ2-5; D gene ambiguous. The germline V gene has CDR1 SGHVS and CDR2 FQNEAQ. Between the trimmed V and J ends, which lost 0 bases and 5 bases, there was a span of 10 bases. This CDR3 has 14 residues. The CDR3 here is CASSLAVRRETQYF. Here the CDR3 DNA reads TGTGCCAGCAGCTTAGCAGTACGGCGCGAGACCCAGTACTTC.

This rearrangement joins TRBV5-4 to TRBJ1-2; D might be TRBD1 (5 bases). The germline CDR1 and CDR2 sequences are SGHNT and YYREEE (reference sequence). V lost 4 bases and J 5 bases, leaving 9 bases between the germline ends. The CDR3 runs to 12 residues. Written as DNA, the CDR3 is TGTGCCAGCAGCCCCGACAGTTATGGCTACACCTTC. It specifies CASSPDSYGYTF.

J is TRBJ2-7 and V is TRBV7-2, with TRBD1 matching 11 bases. The CDR3 runs 13 residues. Germline trimming cut 5 bases from V and 6 bases from J; bases unmatched to any gene: 3. In germline, CDR1 is SGHTA, CDR2 FQGNSA. The CDR3 region is CASSGQGALEQYF. The CDR3 region has the DNA TGTGCCAGCAGCGGACAGGGGGCACTCGAGCAGTACTTC.

The chain uses TRBV2 and TRBJ2-3; D is ambiguous. Germline V gene data show CDR1 as SNHLY and CDR2 as FYNNEI. Trimming pared 6 bases from V and 2 bases from J, leaving 12 bases between. The CDR3 is 14 amino acids. CDR3 sequence: CASRLGGITDTQYF. The CDR3 DNA sequence: TGTGCCAGCAGACTCGGCGGTATCACAGATACGCAGTATTTT. Variable domain in full (rest from reference TRBV2 and TRBJ2-3): EPEVTQTPSHQVTQMGQEVILRCVPISNHLYFYWYRQILGQKVEFLVSFYNNEISEKSEIFDDQFSVERPDGSNFTLKIRSTKLEDSAMYFCASRLGGITDTQYFGPGTRLTVL.

For the CDR3, the DNA is TGTGCCGGGGGTTTTGGAAACACCATATATTTT. Residues: CAGGFGNTIYF. This sequence joins TRBV25-1 and TRBJ1-3, with a weak D call TRBD1 (5 bases). V lost 11 bases to trimming and J lost 3 bases, with 8 bases between them. CDR3 length: 11 residues. Per germline, CDR1 MGHDK and CDR2 SYGVNS.

The chain combines TRBV27 with TRBJ2-1; tentative D call: TRBD2 (7 bases). Per germline, CDR1 MNHEY and CDR2 SMNVEV (reference sequence). Trimming pared 5 bases from V and 1 base from J, leaving 24 bases between. The CDR3 length is 19 residues. Written as DNA, the CDR3 is TGTGCCAGCAGTACCCTACTAAAGGGGGGGGAGTCTTCCTACAATGAGCAGTTCTTC. Residues: CASSTLLKGGESSYNEQFF.

The rearrangement links TRBV29-1 to TRBJ1-2; D is unresolved. The CDR3 length is 11 residues. V was pared by 3 bases and J by 4 bases, with 6 bases between. Looked up from germline, CDR1 is SQVTM and CDR2 is ANQGSEA. The CDR3 nucleotides are TGCAGCGTTGACCGATCCTATGGCTACACCTTC. This codes for CSVDRSYGYTF.

This chain joins TRBV5-1 and TRBJ1-1; D call uncertain. V was pared by 3 bases and J by 1 base, with 7 bases between. CDR3 length equals 13 residues. Germline CDR1 reads SGHRS; CDR2 reads YFSETQ. This CDR3 is CASSSSTNTEAFF. The CDR3, as DNA: TGCGCCAGCAGCTCGTCGACGAACACTGAAGCTTTCTTT.

This chain connects TRBV5-6 to TRBJ2-1; 11 bases are a match to TRBD2. Trimming at V came to 4 bases and at J to 5 bases, leaving 8 bases not matched to a gene. CDR1 SGHDT and CDR2 YYEEEE come from the germline V gene. This CDR3 spans 16 amino acids. This CDR3 reads CASSMGTSGRNNEQFF. The CDR3 DNA sequence: TGTGCCAGCAGCATGGGGACTAGCGGACGCAACAATGAGCAGTTCTTC.

The chain has TRBV7-2 and TRBJ2-3; D gene ambiguous. Trimming pared 3 bases from V and 0 bases from J, leaving 4 bases between. The germline V gene has CDR1 SGHTA and CDR2 FQGNSA. This CDR3 spans 13 amino acids. The DNA of the CDR3 is TGTGCCAGCAGCTTCGCTAGCACAGATACGCAGTATTTT. Translation gives CASSFASTDTQYF. Supplemented by reference TRBV7-2 and TRBJ2-3, the full variable domain reads GAGVSQSPSNKVTEKGKDVELRCDPISGHTALYWYRQSLGQGLEFLIYFQGNSAPDKSGLPSDRFSAERTGGSVSTLTIQRTQQEDSAVYLCASSFASTDTQYFGPGTRLTVL.

This chain connects TRBV7-2 to TRBJ2-5; no firm D call. Trimming stripped 2 bases from V and 4 bases from J, with 11 bases between. Germline V lookup: CDR1 SGHTA, CDR2 FQGNSA. CDR3 length: 14 residues. The CDR3 sequence is CASSLSSDGETQYF. CDR3 DNA: TGTGCCAGCAGCTTATCATCGGACGGAGAGACCCAGTACTTC.

CDR3 nucleotides: TGTGCCAGTAGCCCCGGCGTATGGGGCCACGAGCAGTACTTC. Translation: CASSPGVWGHEQYF. The chain carries TRBV19 and TRBJ2-7; D may be TRBD1 (5 bases). V gave up 6 bases and J gave up 5 bases, with 17 bases separating them. Germline V CDR1 and CDR2: LNHDA, SQIVND (reference sequence). The length of the CDR3 is 14 residues.

J is TRBJ1-2 and V is TRBV30; D not certain. Per the germline V gene, CDR1 is GTSNPN and CDR2 is SVGIG (reference sequence). Between the trimmed V and J ends, which lost 2 bases and 6 bases, there was a span of 7 bases. The CDR3 covers 11 residues. CDR3 region: CAWSRTDGYTF. As DNA, the CDR3 is TGTGCCTGGAGTCGGACGGATGGCTACACCTTC.

The rearrangement links TRBV29-1 to TRBJ1-2; D is unclear. V lost 1 base and J lost 3, with 6 bases in between. Looked up from germline, CDR1 is SQVTM and CDR2 is ANQGSEA. The CDR3 is 12 amino acids. In nucleotides, the CDR3 is TGCAGCGTTGAAGGAGCTCACTATGGCTACACCTTC. As protein: CSVEGAHYGYTF.

The rearrangement uses TRBV2 and TRBJ2-1; maybe TRBD2 (6 bases). This CDR3 comprises 13 residues. The V end was cut by 8 bases, the J end by 6 bases, with 14 bases between. Germline CDR1 reads SNHLY; CDR2 reads FYNNEI. In nucleotides, the CDR3 is TGTGCCAGCGGTGGGGGGAGTGGCAATGAGCAGTTCTTC. Amino acid sequence: CASGGGSGNEQFF.

The J gene is TRBJ1-2, the V gene TRBV5-4; 7 bases align to TRBD1. Germline V gene sequence: CDR1 SGHNT, CDR2 YYREEE (reference sequence). The CDR3 covers 14 residues. Losses at the gene ends were 0 bases for V and 8 bases for J; bases not matched to a gene: 7. The CDR3 here is CASSLGAGGEGYTF. CDR3 sequence (DNA): TGTGCCAGCAGCTTGGGGGCAGGGGGGGAAGGCTACACCTTC. The full variable domain, with the rest looked up from reference TRBV5-4 and TRBJ1-2, is ETGVTQSPTHLIKTRGQQVTLRCSSQSGHNTVSWYQQALGQGPQFIFQYYREEENGRGNFPPRFSGLQFPNYSSELNVNALELDDSALYLCASSLGAGGEGYTFGSGTRLTVV.

The chain employs TRBV6-6 and TRBJ1-2, with D possibly being TRBD1 (5 bases). Germline V gene lookup returns CDR1 MNHNY and CDR2 SVGAGI (reference sequence). CDR3 length: 12 amino acids. V lost 6 bases, J lost 7 bases, and 12 bases lay in between. The CDR3 loop reads CASRGGVGGYTF. CDR3 sequence (DNA): TGTGCCAGCAGGGGGGGAGTGGGTGGCTACACCTTC.

Concerning this clone: Other nucleotide sequences in the sample specify the same CDR3. J is TRBJ1-4 and V is TRBV27; 8 bases fit TRBD1. CDR1 and CDR2 (germline): MNHEY, SMNVEV (reference sequence). This CDR3 spans 14 amino acids. J was trimmed by 7 bases and V by 5 bases; bases with no gene match: 6. CDR3 coding DNA: TGTGCCAGCAGTCCAGGACAGGGCACTGAAAAACTGTTTTTT. Protein product: CASSPGQGTEKLFF.

The V gene is TRBV20-1, the J gene TRBJ1-1, with D hard to call. CDR3 length equals 11 residues. The germline CDR1 and CDR2 sequences are DFQATT and SNEGSKA (reference sequence). The germline V and J ends were trimmed by 0 bases and 7 bases, with 6 bases remaining between them. The CDR3 spells CSARDLVEAFF. CDR3 sequence (DNA): TGCAGTGCTAGAGATCTGGTTGAAGCTTTCTTT.

This chain uses TRBV5-1 with TRBJ2-3; D is possibly TRBD1 (6 bases). Trimming stripped 6 bases from V and 0 bases from J, with 14 bases between. CDR3 length equals 15 residues. Germline V gene data show CDR1 as SGHRS and CDR2 as YFSETQ. The CDR3 coding sequence is TGCGCCAGCACCCGGACAGCCCGTAGCACAGATACGCAGTATTTT. It translates to CASTRTARSTDTQYF.

The chain uses TRBV5-3 and TRBJ1-6; D remains unclear. TRBV5-3 is filed as an ORF, its function uncertain. Trimming pared 8 bases from V and 14 bases from J, leaving 14 bases between. This CDR3 is 11 amino acids long. CDR3 in DNA: TGTGCCAGGGACGTCCCCTCCTCCCTCCACTTT. Its protein product is CARDVPSSLHF.

A few counts support this clone. V is TRBV25-1 and J is TRBJ2-7; the D is unclear. CDR1 is MGHDK and CDR2 is SYGVNS in the germline V gene. This CDR3 region has 11 residues. V was cut by 4 bases and J by 1 base, with 2 bases left in between. In nucleotides, the CDR3 is TGTGCCAGCAGTGTTTCCTACGAGCAGTACTTC. It yields the protein CASSVSYEQYF.

This clone has a handful of counts. This chain joins TRBV2 and TRBJ1-3, with unresolved D. Looked up from germline, CDR1 is SNHLY and CDR2 is FYNNEI. The CDR3 loop spans 15 amino acids. V dropped 4 bases and J dropped 2 bases, with 12 bases sitting between them. CDR3 protein: CASSGDGFTGNTIYF. The DNA of the CDR3 is TGTGCCAGCAGTGGAGACGGATTTACTGGAAACACCATATATTTT.

This clone has a handful of counts. The chain recombines TRBV7-3 with TRBJ1-2; D not resolved. Germline assignment: CDR1 SGHTA and CDR2 FQGTGA. The CDR3 has 13 amino acids. With 3 bases removed from V and 4 bases from J, the gap between germline ends came to 9 bases. The CDR3 here is CASSLGSGYGYTF. The CDR3 nucleotides read TGTGCCAGCAGCTTGGGCAGCGGCTATGGCTACACCTTC.